The clone carrying this TCR beta chain was detected a few times. CDR3 length: 15 residues. The germline V gene has CDR1 SGHRS and CDR2 YFSETQ. V was trimmed by 5 bases and J by 2 bases, leaving 16 bases between them. Data came from immunoSEQ multiplex PCR; TCRdb stores just in-frame clones and leaves some out. The sample has about 130,000 clones, approximately 92% seen once. The sample originates from a study of control samples from healthy donors and cancer patients. The chain links TRBV5-1 to TRBJ1-2; D possibly corresponds to TRBD1 (5 bases). Sequencing input: blood. The sequence came from a man younger than 30 in good health. CDR3 sequence reads: CASRVDPGANYGYTF. In DNA form, the CDR3 reads TGCGCCAGCAGGGTCGACCCCGGGGCCAACTATGGCTACACCTTC.